A selection of T cell receptor beta chains follows, all from one sample in a study of T-cell memory formation after mild COVID-19. TCRdb re-analysed the 5' RACE reads in MiXCR, keeping a single row per CDR3 protein. Among about 82,000 distinct CDR3 sequences, roughly 16% were seen once, and the ten largest hold approximately 40%. Sequenced sample: PBMCs or a T cell subset sorted from them (not recorded which). These receptors were taken from a man between 18 and 35 years old who had mild COVID-19 (a few samples of this study predate the infection). Cell type and time point are not known. CDR3s leave out the opening cysteine and the closing phenylalanine or tryptophan. The D gene is left open where the match is weak.

d_call v_call cdr3_aa
NA TRBV6-2/TRBV6-3 ASSYSVRRAKNIQY
TRBD1 TRBV12-3/TRBV12-4 ASSWDRAPETQY
NA TRBV12-3/TRBV12-4 ASSRRGVEAF
TRBD2 TRBV9 ASSPGPAGANTGELF
TRBD2 TRBV20-1 SARDVRGSGGGDTQY
NA TRBV10-3 AMRDSSYNSPLH
NA TRBV9 ASSPDGISYEQY
NA TRBV7-3 ASQAWSFQY
NA TRBV4-1 ASSPARGSTDTQY
NA TRBV12-3/TRBV12-4 ASSFEGLYGYT
TRBD1 TRBV11-2 ASSLEGTGGTEAF
NA TRBV9 ASSVGNRHTGELF
TRBD1 TRBV29-1 SVSTGVNTEAF
TRBD1 TRBV5-1 ASSLETGAGGYT